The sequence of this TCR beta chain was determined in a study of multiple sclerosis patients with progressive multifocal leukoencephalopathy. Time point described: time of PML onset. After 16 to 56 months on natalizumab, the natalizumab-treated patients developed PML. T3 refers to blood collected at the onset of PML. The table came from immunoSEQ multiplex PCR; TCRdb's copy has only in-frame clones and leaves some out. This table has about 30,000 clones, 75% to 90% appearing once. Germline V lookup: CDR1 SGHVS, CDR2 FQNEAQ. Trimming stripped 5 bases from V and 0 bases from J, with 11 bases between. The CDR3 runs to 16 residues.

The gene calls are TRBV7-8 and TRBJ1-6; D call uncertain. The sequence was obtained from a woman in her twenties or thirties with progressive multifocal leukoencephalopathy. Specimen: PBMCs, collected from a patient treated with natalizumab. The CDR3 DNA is TGTGCCAGCAGCCTGAAGATTGCCTCCTATAATTCACCCCTCCACTTT. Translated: CASSLKIASYNSPLHF. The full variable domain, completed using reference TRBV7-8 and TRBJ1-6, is GAGVSQSPRYKVAKRGQDVALRCDPISGHVSLFWYQQALGQGPEFLTYFQNEAQLDKSGLPSDRFFAERPEGSVSTLKIQRTQQEDSAVYLCASSLKIASYNSPLHFGNGTRLTVT.